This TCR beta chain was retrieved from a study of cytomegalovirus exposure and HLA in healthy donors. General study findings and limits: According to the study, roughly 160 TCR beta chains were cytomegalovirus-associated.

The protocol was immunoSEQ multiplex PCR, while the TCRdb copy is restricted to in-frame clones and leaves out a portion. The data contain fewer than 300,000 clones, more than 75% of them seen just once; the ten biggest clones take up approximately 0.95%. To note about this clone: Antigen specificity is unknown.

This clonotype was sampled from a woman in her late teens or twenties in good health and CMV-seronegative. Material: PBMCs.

This CDR3 reads CASSSVQRFYEQYF. In DNA form, the CDR3 reads TGTGCCAGCAGCTCTGTCCAGCGATTCTACGAGCAGTACTTC. The chain links TRBV11-2 to TRBJ2-7; D is undetermined. The V and J ends lost 4 bases and 3 bases respectively, with 13 bases between them. The germline gives CDR1 SGHAT, CDR2 FQNNGV. The CDR3 loop spans 14 amino acids.